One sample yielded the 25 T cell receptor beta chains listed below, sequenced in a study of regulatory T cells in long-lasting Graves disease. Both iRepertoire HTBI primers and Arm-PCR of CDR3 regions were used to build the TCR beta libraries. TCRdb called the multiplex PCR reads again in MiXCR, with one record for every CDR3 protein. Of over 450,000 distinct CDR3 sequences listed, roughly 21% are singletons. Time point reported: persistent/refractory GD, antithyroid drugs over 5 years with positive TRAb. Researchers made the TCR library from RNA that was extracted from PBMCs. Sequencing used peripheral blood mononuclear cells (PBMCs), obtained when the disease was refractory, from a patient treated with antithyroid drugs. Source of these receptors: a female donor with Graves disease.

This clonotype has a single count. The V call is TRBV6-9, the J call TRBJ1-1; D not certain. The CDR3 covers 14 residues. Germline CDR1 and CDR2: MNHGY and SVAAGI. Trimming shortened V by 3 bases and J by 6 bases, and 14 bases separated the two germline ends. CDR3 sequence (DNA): TGTGCCAGCAGTTACCTTATAGGACTGTCTGAAGCTTTCTTT. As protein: CASSYLIGLSEAFF.

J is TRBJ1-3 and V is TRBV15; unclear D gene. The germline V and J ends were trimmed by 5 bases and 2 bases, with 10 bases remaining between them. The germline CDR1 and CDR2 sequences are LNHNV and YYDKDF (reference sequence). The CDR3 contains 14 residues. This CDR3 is CATSSLRAGNTIYF. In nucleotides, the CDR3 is TGTGCCACCAGCTCCCTAAGAGCTGGAAACACCATATATTTT.

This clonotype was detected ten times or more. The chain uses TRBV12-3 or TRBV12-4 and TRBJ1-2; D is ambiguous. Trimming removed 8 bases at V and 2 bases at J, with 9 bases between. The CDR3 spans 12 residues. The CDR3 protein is CASQEGNYGYTF. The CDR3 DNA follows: TGTGCCAGCCAGGAGGGAAACTATGGCTACACCTTC.

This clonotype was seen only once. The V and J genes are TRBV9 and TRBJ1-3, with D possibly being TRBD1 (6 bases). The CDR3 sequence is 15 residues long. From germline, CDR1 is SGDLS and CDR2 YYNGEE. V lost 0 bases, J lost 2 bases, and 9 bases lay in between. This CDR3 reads CASSVVGGPGNTIYF. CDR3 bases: TGTGCCAGCAGCGTAGTCGGGGGCCCTGGAAACACCATATATTTT.

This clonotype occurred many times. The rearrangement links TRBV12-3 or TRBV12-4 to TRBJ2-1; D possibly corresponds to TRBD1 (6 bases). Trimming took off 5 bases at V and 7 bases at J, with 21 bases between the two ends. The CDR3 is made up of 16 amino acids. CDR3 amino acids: CASSAQRGSSRNEQFF. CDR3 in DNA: TGTGCCAGCAGTGCCCAGAGGGGGAGCAGTAGAAATGAGCAGTTCTTC.

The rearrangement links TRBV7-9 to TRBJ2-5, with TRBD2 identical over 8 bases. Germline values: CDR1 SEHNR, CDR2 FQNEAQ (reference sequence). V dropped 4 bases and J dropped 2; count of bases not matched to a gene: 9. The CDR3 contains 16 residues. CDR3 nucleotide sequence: TGTGCCAGCAGCTCAGTGTGGACTAGCCTGCAAGAGACCCAGTACTTC. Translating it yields CASSSVWTSLQETQYF.

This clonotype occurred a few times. In DNA form, the CDR3 reads TGTGCCAGCAGCTTAGTAAGAGGCGAGACCCAGTACTTC. Encoded protein: CASSLVRGETQYF. This chain connects TRBV7-2 to TRBJ2-5; D ambiguous. V shed 1 base and J shed 5 bases, with 8 bases lying between them. CDR1 SGHTA and CDR2 FQGNSA come from the germline V gene. The CDR3 contains 13 residues.

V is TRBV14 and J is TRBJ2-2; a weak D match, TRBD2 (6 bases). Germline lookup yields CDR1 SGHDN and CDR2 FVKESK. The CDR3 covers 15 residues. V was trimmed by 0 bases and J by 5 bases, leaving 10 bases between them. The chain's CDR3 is CASSQDGGPTGELFF. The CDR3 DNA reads TGTGCCAGCAGCCAAGATGGAGGGCCGACCGGGGAGCTGTTTTTT.

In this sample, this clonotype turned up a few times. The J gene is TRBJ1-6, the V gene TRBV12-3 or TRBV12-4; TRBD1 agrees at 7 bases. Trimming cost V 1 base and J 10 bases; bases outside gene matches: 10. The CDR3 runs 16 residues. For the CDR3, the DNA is TGTGCCAGCAGTTTAGGGACAGGCCAAGGAGGCTCACCCCTCCACTTT. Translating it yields CASSLGTGQGGSPLHF.

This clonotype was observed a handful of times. The CDR3 DNA sequence: TGTGCCAGCAGTGAGGGTCCAGGGGAAATCAATGAGCAGTTCTTC. It specifies CASSEGPGEINEQFF. This chain connects TRBV6-1 to TRBJ2-5, with a weak D call TRBD1 (6 bases). The assigned J gene may be wrong: the sequence end matches TRBJ2-1 better. The CDR3 loop spans 15 amino acids. Germline CDR1 MNHNS, CDR2 SASEGT.

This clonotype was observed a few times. CDR3 nucleotide sequence: TGTGCCAGCAGGGAGAGTACCGGGGAGCTGTTTTTT. Translating gives CASRESTGELFF. This chain joins TRBV6-1 and TRBJ2-2; D uncertain. The CDR3 has 12 residues. The germline V and J ends were trimmed by 6 bases and 5 bases, with 7 bases remaining between them. The germline V gene has CDR1 MNHNS and CDR2 SASEGT.

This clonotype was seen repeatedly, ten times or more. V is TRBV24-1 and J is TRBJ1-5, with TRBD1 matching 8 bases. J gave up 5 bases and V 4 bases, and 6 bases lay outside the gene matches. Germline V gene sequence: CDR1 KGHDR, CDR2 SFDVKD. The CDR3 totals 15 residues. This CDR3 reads CATSDSGGEDQPQHF. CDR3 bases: TGTGCCACCAGTGACTCAGGGGGCGAGGATCAGCCCCAGCATTTT.

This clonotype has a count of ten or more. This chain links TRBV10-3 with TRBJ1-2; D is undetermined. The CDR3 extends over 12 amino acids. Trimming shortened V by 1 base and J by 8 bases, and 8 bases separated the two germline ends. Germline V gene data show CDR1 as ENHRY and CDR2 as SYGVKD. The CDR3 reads CAISEWSGGYTF. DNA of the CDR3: TGTGCCATCAGTGAGTGGAGCGGAGGCTACACCTTC.

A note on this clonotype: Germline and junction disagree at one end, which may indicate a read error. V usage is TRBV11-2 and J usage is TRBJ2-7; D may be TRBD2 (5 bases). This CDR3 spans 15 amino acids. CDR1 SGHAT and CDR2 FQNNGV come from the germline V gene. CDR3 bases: TGTGCCTGCAGCCTTCTGCGGGTGGTCAGCGACGAGCAGTACTTC. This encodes CACSLLRVVSDEQYF.

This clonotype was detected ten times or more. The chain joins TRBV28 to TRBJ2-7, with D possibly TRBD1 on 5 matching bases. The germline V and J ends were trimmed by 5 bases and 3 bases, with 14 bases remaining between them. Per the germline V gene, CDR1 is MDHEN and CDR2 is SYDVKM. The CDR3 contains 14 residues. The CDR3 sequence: CASSTQDGYYEQYF. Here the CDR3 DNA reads TGTGCCAGCAGTACACAGGACGGGTACTACGAGCAGTACTTC.

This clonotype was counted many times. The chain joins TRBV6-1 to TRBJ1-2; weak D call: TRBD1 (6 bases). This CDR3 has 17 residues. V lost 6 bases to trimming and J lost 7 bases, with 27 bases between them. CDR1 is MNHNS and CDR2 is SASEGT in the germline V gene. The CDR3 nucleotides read TGTGCCAGCAGCTCAACTCAAGGGATTGGACAGATAGGTGGCTACACCTTC. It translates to CASSSTQGIGQIGGYTF.

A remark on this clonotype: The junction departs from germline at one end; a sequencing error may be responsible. CDR3 in amino acids: CANSLGGPGTGEAFF. In nucleotides, the CDR3 is TGCGCCAACAGCTTGGGGGGACCCGGGACAGGCGAAGCTTTCTTT. The V call is TRBV5-1, the J call TRBJ1-1, with TRBD1 matching over 8 bases. CDR1 SGHRS and CDR2 YFSETQ come from the germline V gene. CDR3 size: 15 residues.

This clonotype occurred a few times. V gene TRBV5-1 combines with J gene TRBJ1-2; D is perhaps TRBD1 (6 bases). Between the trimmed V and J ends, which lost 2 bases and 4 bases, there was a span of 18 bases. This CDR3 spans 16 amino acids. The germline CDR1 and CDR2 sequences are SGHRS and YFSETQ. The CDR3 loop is CASSLTMGATGYGYTF. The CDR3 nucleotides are TGCGCCAGCAGCTTAACAATGGGGGCTACAGGCTATGGCTACACCTTC.

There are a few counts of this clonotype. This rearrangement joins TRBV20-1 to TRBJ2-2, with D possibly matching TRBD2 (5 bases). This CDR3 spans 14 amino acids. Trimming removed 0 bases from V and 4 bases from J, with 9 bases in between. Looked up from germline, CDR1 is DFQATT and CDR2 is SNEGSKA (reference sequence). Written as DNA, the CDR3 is TGCAGTGCTAGAGATCGCGGGTCCACCGGGGAGCTGTTTTTT. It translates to CSARDRGSTGELFF.

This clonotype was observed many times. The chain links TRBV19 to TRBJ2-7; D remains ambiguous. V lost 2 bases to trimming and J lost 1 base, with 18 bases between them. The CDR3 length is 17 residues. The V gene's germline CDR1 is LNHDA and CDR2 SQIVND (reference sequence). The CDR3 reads CASSIRSGRHESYEQYF. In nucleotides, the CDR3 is TGTGCCAGTAGTATAAGAAGTGGGCGACACGAGTCCTACGAGCAGTACTTC.

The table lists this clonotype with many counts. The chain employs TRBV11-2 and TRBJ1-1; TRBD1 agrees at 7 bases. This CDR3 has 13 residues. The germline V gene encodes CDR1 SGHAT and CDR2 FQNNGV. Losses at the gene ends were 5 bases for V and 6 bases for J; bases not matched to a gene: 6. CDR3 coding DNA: TGTGCCAGCAGCGCCCAGGGGGGCCCTGAAGCTTTCTTT. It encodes CASSAQGGPEAFF.

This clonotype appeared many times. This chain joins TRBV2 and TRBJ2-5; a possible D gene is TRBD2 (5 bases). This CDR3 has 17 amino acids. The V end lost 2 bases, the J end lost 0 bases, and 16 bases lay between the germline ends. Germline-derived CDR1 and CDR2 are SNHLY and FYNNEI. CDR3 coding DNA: TGTGCCAGCAGTGAAACCGACTATGTTGGGGACCAAGAGACCCAGTACTTC. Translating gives CASSETDYVGDQETQYF. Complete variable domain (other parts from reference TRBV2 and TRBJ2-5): EPEVTQTPSHQVTQMGQEVILRCVPISNHLYFYWYRQILGQKVEFLVSFYNNEISEKSEIFDDQFSVERPDGSNFTLKIRSTKLEDSAMYFCASSETDYVGDQETQYFGPGTRLLVL.

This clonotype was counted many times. The CDR3 reads CASSPPSGNYGYTF. The CDR3 nucleotides are TGTGCCAGCAGTCCCCCCTCGGGGAACTATGGCTACACCTTC. This sequence joins TRBV28 and TRBJ1-2, with D unresolved. V shed 5 bases and J shed 2 bases, with 12 bases lying between them. The CDR3 is 14 residues long. Per germline, CDR1 MDHEN and CDR2 SYDVKM.

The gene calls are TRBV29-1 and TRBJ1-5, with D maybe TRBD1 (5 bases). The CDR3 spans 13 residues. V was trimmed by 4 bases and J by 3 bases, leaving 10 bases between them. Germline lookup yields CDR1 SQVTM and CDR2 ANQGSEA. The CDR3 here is CSVATGTNQPQHF. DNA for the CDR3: TGCAGCGTTGCGACCGGGACCAATCAGCCCCAGCATTTT.

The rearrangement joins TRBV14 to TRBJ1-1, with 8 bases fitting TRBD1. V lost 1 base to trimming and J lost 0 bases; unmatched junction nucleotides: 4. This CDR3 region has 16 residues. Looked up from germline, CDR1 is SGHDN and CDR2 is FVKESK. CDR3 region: CASSQGRQGLNTEAFF. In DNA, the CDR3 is TGTGCCAGCAGCCAAGGAAGACAGGGGCTGAACACTGAAGCTTTCTTT.